Below are 3 T cell receptor beta chains sequenced from a single sample in a study of blood T cell repertoires in COVID-19. Produced via immunoSEQ multiplex PCR; TCRdb's table is partial and in-frame only. This sample has a few hundred thousand clones, with 75% to 90% found just once. What was sequenced was peripheral blood. All receptors derive from a man in his thirties or forties with active or convalescent COVID-19.

The rearrangement links TRBV29-1 to TRBJ2-1; tentative D call: TRBD1 (6 bases). Germline V gene data show CDR1 as SQVTM and CDR2 as ANQGSEA. V gave up 2 bases and J gave up 6 bases, with 14 bases separating them. This CDR3 region has 14 residues. The CDR3 sequence: CSVEKGVAGNEQFF. The CDR3 DNA reads TGCAGCGTTGAAAAGGGGGTTGCTGGCAATGAGCAGTTCTTC.

The count of this clone is one. The V call is TRBV7-9, the J call TRBJ1-1; perhaps TRBD1 as D (5 bases). The germline CDR1 and CDR2 sequences are SEHNR and FQNEAQ (reference sequence). This CDR3 region has 16 residues. The V end was cut by 2 bases, the J end by 3 bases, with 16 bases between. The CDR3 loop is CASSLMDWGKYTEAFF. As DNA, the CDR3 is TGTGCCAGCAGCTTAATGGATTGGGGCAAGTACACTGAAGCTTTCTTT.

The chain joins TRBV27 to TRBJ2-3; TRBD1 aligns across 7 bases. The germline V gene has CDR1 MNHEY and CDR2 SMNVEV (reference sequence). This CDR3 is built from 16 residues. Trimming took 6 bases from V and 0 from J; bases not matched to a gene: 9. The CDR3 here is CASSSLGTVSTDTQYF. The DNA for the CDR3 is TGTGCCAGCAGCTCACTCGGGACAGTTAGCACAGATACGCAGTATTTT.